The 27 T cell receptor beta chains below all came from one sample that was sequenced in a study of Graves' ophthalmopathy and Graves' hyperthyroidism. Scientists amplified the TCR beta CDR3 regions from RNA transcripts. Second-round multiplex PCR came after first-round RT-PCR with HTBI primers. From the multiplex PCR reads, TCRdb called clonotypes with MiXCR, one entry per CDR3 protein. The table records hundreds of thousands of distinct CDR3 sequences, over 40% of them present only once. The sequencing input was peripheral blood. These receptors were collected from an adult man with Graves' ophthalmopathy.

The rearrangement links TRBV10-2 to TRBJ2-2; D remains ambiguous. V lost 4 bases and J 7 bases, leaving 7 bases between the germline ends. Germline CDR1 and CDR2: WSHSY and SAAADI. This CDR3 has 12 residues. This CDR3 is CASSGPIGELFF. CDR3 nucleotide sequence: TGCGCCAGCAGTGGTCCTATCGGGGAGCTGTTTTTT.

At least ten counts were recorded for this clonotype. The V gene is TRBV12-3 or TRBV12-4, the J gene TRBJ1-2, with 9 bases lining up with TRBD1. The CDR3 extends over 15 amino acids. The V gene end was trimmed by 8 bases and the J gene end by 0 bases; junction bases not matched to a gene: 7. The CDR3 loop is CASVTGGKSNYGYTF. CDR3 nucleotide sequence: TGTGCCAGCGTGACAGGGGGTAAATCTAACTATGGCTACACCTTC.

Comments on this clonotype: One base away lies a much larger clone, so this may be a sequencing read error. This chain joins TRBV24-1 and TRBJ1-2; D is unresolved. The CDR3 consists of 17 residues. The germline V gene encodes CDR1 KGHDR and CDR2 SFDVKD. The DNA of the CDR3 is TGTGCCACCAGTGACTCACGTCCCCATCTGCGCCTCTATGGCCACACCTTC. This codes for CATSDSRPHLRLYGHTF.

The chain recombines TRBV10-3 with TRBJ2-2, with TRBD1 matching over 7 bases. V trimming: 9 bases; J trimming: 0 bases; junction bases outside the gene matches: 4. The germline CDR1 and CDR2 sequences are ENHRY and SYGVKD. This CDR3 is built from 14 residues. The CDR3 DNA is TGTGCCATGAAGCAGGGGGCGAACACCGGGGAGCTGTTTTTT. Translated, it gives CAMKQGANTGELFF.

This clonotype occurred many times. In DNA form, the CDR3 reads TGTGCCATCACCGAGGTACGGGGCCACACCATATATTTT. It specifies CAITEVRGHTIYF. The chain employs TRBV10-3 and TRBJ1-3; a weak D match, TRBD1 (5 bases). Germline CDR1 reads ENHRY; CDR2 reads SYGVKD. Trimming removed 7 bases from V and 8 bases from J, with 15 bases in between. This CDR3 has 13 residues.

Only a few counts were recorded for this clonotype. This chain connects TRBV27 to TRBJ1-2, with 11 bases identical to TRBD1. V gave up 2 bases and J gave up 7 bases; unmatched junction bases: 6. Germline-derived CDR1 and CDR2 are MNHEY and SMNVEV (reference sequence). The CDR3 is 15 amino acids. The CDR3 reads CASSLTWTGGLGYTF. Written as DNA, the CDR3 is TGTGCCAGCAGTTTAACCTGGACAGGGGGCCTTGGCTACACCTTC.

The chain couples TRBV5-1 to TRBJ2-5, with D possibly being TRBD2 (6 bases). The CDR3 spans 16 residues. Germline loops: CDR1 SGHRS, CDR2 YFSETQ. With 4 bases removed from V and 4 bases from J, the gap between germline ends came to 20 bases. The CDR3 nucleotides read TGCGCCAGCAGCCTGGGCTCCATCGGACTAACAGAGACCCAGTACTTC. Its protein is CASSLGSIGLTETQYF.

This clonotype occurred many times. This chain joins TRBV20-1 and TRBJ1-5; D not resolved. The CDR3 covers 16 residues. V was cut by 0 bases and J by 4 bases, with 16 bases left in between. Germline V gives CDR1 DFQATT, CDR2 SNEGSKA (reference sequence). CDR3 region: CSARDPSVLSNQPQHF. In DNA form, the CDR3 reads TGCAGTGCTAGAGATCCTTCCGTACTGAGTAATCAGCCCCAGCATTTT.

This clonotype was seen repeatedly, ten times or more. The V call is TRBV10-3, the J call TRBJ1-1; D is ambiguous. Trimming took 6 bases from V and 3 from J, leaving 17 bases between them. Germline V gives CDR1 ENHRY, CDR2 SYGVKD. This CDR3 is 15 amino acids long. The CDR3 protein is CAIRRLTNSDTEAFF. The CDR3 DNA sequence: TGTGCCATCAGGAGACTCACGAATAGTGACACTGAAGCTTTCTTT.

This clonotype was detected ten times or more. V usage is TRBV7-2 and J usage is TRBJ2-5; maybe TRBD1 (5 bases). Trimming removed 7 bases at V and 0 bases at J, with 15 bases between. CDR3 length: 15 residues. Germline lookup yields CDR1 SGHTA and CDR2 FQGNSA. CDR3 bases: TGTGCCAGCACCACAGGATCACCGTACCAAGAGACCCAGTACTTC. This gives the protein CASTTGSPYQETQYF.

This clonotype was found many times. The chain's CDR3 is CASSVGGGSTGELFF. CDR3 in DNA: TGTGCCAGCAGCGTAGGTGGAGGGTCCACCGGGGAGCTGTTTTTT. The J gene is TRBJ2-2, the V gene TRBV9; perhaps TRBD2 as D (6 bases). Trimming removed 0 bases at V and 4 bases at J, with 10 bases between. CDR1 is SGDLS and CDR2 is YYNGEE in the germline V gene. The CDR3 loop spans 15 amino acids. Combining the CDR3 with reference TRBV9 and TRBJ2-2 gives the whole variable domain DSGVTQTPKHLITATGQRVTLRCSPRSGDLSVYWYQQSLDQGLQFLIQYYNGEERAKGNILERFSAQQFPDLHSELNLSSLELGDSALYFCASSVGGGSTGELFFGEGSRLTVL.

This clonotype was seen repeatedly, ten times or more. This chain connects TRBV14 to TRBJ2-7, with D possibly TRBD1 on 6 matching bases. This CDR3 has 16 amino acids. Trimming left V 4 bases short and J 2 bases short, with 18 bases between. Germline CDR1 reads SGHDN; CDR2 reads FVKESK. The CDR3 nucleotides are TGTGCCAGCAGCCCACACGACAGACAGGAGACCTACGAGCAGTACTTC. It translates to CASSPHDRQETYEQYF. Using reference TRBV14 and TRBJ2-7 for the parts outside the CDR3, the full variable domain is EAGVTQFPSHSVIEKGQTVTLRCDPISGHDNLYWYRRVMGKEIKFLLHFVKESKQDESGMPNNRFLAERTGGTYSTLKVQPAELEDSGVYFCASSPHDRQETYEQYFGPGTRLTVT.

In this sample, this clonotype turned up once. The chain recombines TRBV7-3 with TRBJ2-2; D tentatively fits TRBD1 or TRBD2 (7 bases each). Trimming took 3 bases from V and 5 from J, leaving 16 bases between them. This CDR3 spans 16 amino acids. CDR1 is SGHTA and CDR2 is FQGTGA in the germline V gene. The CDR3 protein is CASSLGGGGRTGELFF. The CDR3 nucleotides are TGTGCCAGCAGCTTGGGAGGGGGCGGACGGACCGGGGAGCTGTTTTTT.

V is TRBV11-2 and J is TRBJ1-6, with 7 bases fitting TRBD1. This CDR3 spans 15 amino acids. The V gene's germline CDR1 is SGHAT and CDR2 FQNNGV. V was pared by 4 bases and J by 5 bases, with 5 bases of the junction left unmatched. The CDR3: CASSSGTDNNSPLHF. As DNA, the CDR3 is TGTGCCAGCAGCTCTGGGACAGACAATAATTCACCCCTCCACTTT. Variable domain in full (rest from reference TRBV11-2 and TRBJ1-6): EAGVAQSPRYKIIEKRQSVAFWCNPISGHATLYWYQQILGQGPKLLIQFQNNGVVDDSQLPKDRFSAERLKGVDSTLKIQPAKLEDSAVYLCASSSGTDNNSPLHFGNGTRLTVT.

The gene calls are TRBV7-9 and TRBJ1-6; possibly TRBD1 for D (6 bases). Germline CDR1 SEHNR, CDR2 FQNEAQ (reference sequence). CDR3 length equals 15 residues. The V and J ends lost 0 bases and 10 bases respectively, with 13 bases between them. Here the CDR3 reads CASSLAVRGDSPLHF. As DNA, the CDR3 is TGTGCCAGCAGCTTAGCGGTGAGGGGGGACTCACCCCTCCACTTT. The full variable domain, in which reference TRBV7-9 and TRBJ1-6 provide the parts outside the CDR3, is DTGVSQNPRHKITKRGQNVTFRCDPISEHNRLYWYRQTLGQGPEFLTYFQNEAQLEKSRLLSDRFSAERPKGSFSTLEIQRTEQGDSAMYLCASSLAVRGDSPLHFGNGTRLTVT.

This chain uses TRBV10-3 with TRBJ2-2, with D perhaps TRBD1 or TRBD2 (5 bases each). The CDR3 runs 14 residues. V lost 0 bases and J lost 7, with 9 bases in between. Germline V CDR1 and CDR2: ENHRY, SYGVKD. CDR3 amino acids: CAISESREHGELFF. The CDR3 nucleotides read TGTGCCATCAGTGAGTCCAGGGAGCACGGGGAGCTGTTTTTT.

The table lists this clonotype with many counts. The gene calls are TRBV9 and TRBJ2-7; weak D call: TRBD2 (6 bases). The V and J ends lost 3 bases and 6 bases respectively, with 10 bases between them. Germline CDR1 reads SGDLS; CDR2 reads YYNGEE. The CDR3 has 12 residues. CDR3 DNA: TGTGCCAGCAGCGAGGAGGGAAGCGAGCAGTACTTC. Translation gives CASSEEGSEQYF.

This chain connects TRBV20-1 to TRBJ2-2; D is possibly TRBD2 (5 bases). This CDR3 comprises 13 residues. Germline assignment: CDR1 DFQATT and CDR2 SNEGSKA (reference sequence). Trimming stripped 5 bases from V and 5 bases from J, with 12 bases between. The CDR3: CSAPTRETGELFF. Written as DNA, the CDR3 is TGCAGTGCTCCCACTAGGGAAACCGGGGAGCTGTTTTTT.

Comments on this clonotype: One base away lies a much larger clone, so this may be a sequencing read error. This sequence joins TRBV7-2 and TRBJ1-2, with 9 bases identical to TRBD1. J gave up 2 bases and V 9 bases, and 25 bases lay outside the gene matches. Germline V gene sequence: CDR1 SGHTA, CDR2 FQGNSA. The CDR3 spans 20 residues. CDR3 region: CARRPSFPSGTGIFNYGYTF. The CDR3 DNA sequence: TGTGCCAGACGCCCCTCTTTTCCATCTGGGACAGGGATTTTCAACTATGGCTACACCTTC.

The table lists this clonotype with many counts. The CDR3 region is CASSLALGVRGYGYTF. The DNA of the CDR3 is TGCGCCAGCAGCTTGGCCTTGGGGGTTCGCGGCTATGGCTACACCTTC. This chain links TRBV5-1 with TRBJ1-2, with a weak D call TRBD1 (5 bases). The germline V gene encodes CDR1 SGHRS and CDR2 YFSETQ. V lost 0 bases and J lost 4, with 16 bases in between. The CDR3 is 16 residues long.

V gene TRBV2 combines with J gene TRBJ2-6; TRBD1 aligns across 10 bases. The trim removed 4 bases at V and 0 bases at J, leaving 6 bases unmatched. The CDR3 totals 18 residues. From germline, CDR1 is SNHLY and CDR2 FYNNEI. The DNA of the CDR3 is TGTGCCAGCAGTGGACAGGGGGCACCCTCCTCTGGGGCCAACGTCCTGACTTTC. Translating it yields CASSGQGAPSSGANVLTF.

This clonotype appeared many times. V is TRBV4-1 and J is TRBJ2-7; D could derive from TRBD1 or TRBD2 (5 bases each). The CDR3 runs 15 residues. Germline loops: CDR1 MGHRA, CDR2 YSYEKL. Trimming cost V 0 bases and J 1 base, with 10 bases left between them. CDR3 nucleotides: TGCGCCAGCAGCCAAGAGAGGGGTGGTTCCTACGAGCAGTACTTC. Residues: CASSQERGGSYEQYF.

This clonotype was counted ten times or more. The V gene is TRBV15, the J gene TRBJ2-7; D perhaps matches TRBD2 (5 bases). The germline gives CDR1 LNHNV, CDR2 YYDKDF (reference sequence). The CDR3 covers 14 residues. Trimming took off 0 bases at V and 3 bases at J, with 9 bases between the two ends. This chain's CDR3 is CATSRELRDYEQYF. The CDR3 DNA reads TGTGCCACCAGCAGAGAACTTCGGGACTACGAGCAGTACTTC.

The rearrangement uses TRBV2 and TRBJ1-1, with 11 positions matching TRBD1. This CDR3 has 14 residues. Germline loops: CDR1 SNHLY, CDR2 FYNNEI. V trimming: 8 bases; J trimming: 7 bases; junction bases outside the gene matches: 9. The CDR3 loop is CASPGTGGFGEAFF. The CDR3 coding sequence is TGTGCCAGCCCGGGGACAGGGGGGTTTGGTGAAGCTTTCTTT.

The chain joins TRBV5-1 to TRBJ1-6; 9 bases agree with TRBD1. Trimming cost V 4 bases and J 8 bases; bases outside gene matches: 7. The CDR3 contains 15 residues. Germline V gene sequence: CDR1 SGHRS, CDR2 YFSETQ. CDR3: CASSEGQGGDSPLHF. In nucleotides, the CDR3 is TGCGCCAGCAGCGAGGGACAGGGAGGAGATTCACCCCTCCACTTT.

V usage is TRBV29-1 and J usage is TRBJ1-1; 7 nucleotides align to TRBD1. J gave up 4 bases and V 8 bases, and 10 bases lay outside the gene matches. The CDR3 is 13 amino acids. Germline V CDR1 and CDR2: SQVTM, ANQGSEA. The CDR3 here is CSSQTGKATEAFF. CDR3 nucleotides: TGCAGCAGCCAGACAGGGAAGGCCACTGAAGCTTTCTTT.

The V gene is TRBV10-2, the J gene TRBJ2-5; 10 nucleotides line up with TRBD2. This CDR3 contains 14 residues. Germline-derived CDR1 and CDR2 are WSHSY and SAAADI. Trimming cost V 6 bases and J 5 bases; bases outside gene matches: 6. CDR3 loop: CASSIAGGYETQYF. CDR3 nucleotide sequence: TGCGCCAGCAGCATAGCGGGAGGTTATGAGACCCAGTACTTC.